This T cell receptor beta chain originates from a study of neurological immune-mediated disorders. The study, taken as a whole, reports: The greatest TCR clonal expansion occurred in HTLV-1-associated myelopathy and the least in multiple sclerosis, which fell below healthy controls.

By 5'RACE with 10-nucleotide random UMIs, the cDNA was made. MiXCR, applied by TCRdb to the 5' RACE reads, yields one record per CDR3 protein. Among about 80,000 distinct CDR3 sequences listed, 5.8% were seen once. CDR1 and CDR2 from the germline V gene are SGHRS and YFSETQ. The CDR3 runs 14 residues. V was clipped by 0 bases and J by 9 bases; unmatched bases: 5. The time point here: longitudinal time-point 2. Comments on this clonotype: Its cognate antigen is unknown. A much bigger clone sits one base away, suggesting this may be a read error.

The sequenced sample consisted of PBMCs. This receptor was obtained from a woman aged 55-70 years with multiple sclerosis. This chain joins TRBV5-1 and TRBJ2-1; TRBD2 agrees at 8 bases. CDR3 DNA: TGCGCCAGCAGCTTGGACGGGGGGGGTGGTGAGCAGTTCTTC. Translated, it gives CASSLDGGGGEQFF.